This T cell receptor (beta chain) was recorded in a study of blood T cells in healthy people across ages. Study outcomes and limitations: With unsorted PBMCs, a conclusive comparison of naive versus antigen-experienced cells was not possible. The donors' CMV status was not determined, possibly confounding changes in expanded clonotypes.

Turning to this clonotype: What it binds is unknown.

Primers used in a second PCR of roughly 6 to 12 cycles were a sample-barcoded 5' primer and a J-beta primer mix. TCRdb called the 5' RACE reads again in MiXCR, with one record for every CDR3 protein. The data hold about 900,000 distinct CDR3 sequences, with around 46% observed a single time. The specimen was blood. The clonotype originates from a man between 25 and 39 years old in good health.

As DNA, the CDR3 is TGCAGTGCTATCTTTGGCACTGAAGCTTTCTTT. It encodes CSAIFGTEAFF. The V and J genes are TRBV20-1 and TRBJ1-1; D gene unclear. From germline, CDR1 is DFQATT and CDR2 SNEGSKA (reference sequence). V lost 4 bases and J 4 bases, leaving 7 bases between the germline ends. This CDR3 has 11 amino acids.